This record concerns one TCR beta chain sequence. The antigen remains unidentified. The sample, about 9.7 milliliters of peripheral blood, was drawn from each donor. The study isolated at least 7 million PBMCs from each sample. This entry is derived from a study of blood T cells in healthy people across ages. Study overall: Per every two T cells, about one barcoded beta molecule was captured by template switching. Study results and caveats: Comparison with aged donors showed that long-lived donors had more naive CD4+ cells and higher diversity.

Combining a sample-barcoded 5' primer with a J-beta primer mix, a second PCR ran for about 6 to 11 cycles. A single record per CDR3 protein comes from TCRdb applying MiXCR to the 5' RACE reads. The table has roughly 2 million distinct CDR3 sequences, roughly 52% seen once. V was pared by 4 bases and J by 8 bases, with 7 bases of the junction left unmatched. The CDR3 is 14 amino acids. Looked up from germline, CDR1 is MNHEY and CDR2 is SVGAGI. The specimen was blood. The chain is built from TRBV6-5 and TRBJ2-1; 8 bases line up with TRBD1. The sequence was obtained from a woman between 40 and 55 years old in good health. The CDR3 DNA reads as TGTGCCAGCAGTTCCAGACAGGGGCTCGATGAGCAGTTCTTC. This gives the protein CASSSRQGLDEQFF.